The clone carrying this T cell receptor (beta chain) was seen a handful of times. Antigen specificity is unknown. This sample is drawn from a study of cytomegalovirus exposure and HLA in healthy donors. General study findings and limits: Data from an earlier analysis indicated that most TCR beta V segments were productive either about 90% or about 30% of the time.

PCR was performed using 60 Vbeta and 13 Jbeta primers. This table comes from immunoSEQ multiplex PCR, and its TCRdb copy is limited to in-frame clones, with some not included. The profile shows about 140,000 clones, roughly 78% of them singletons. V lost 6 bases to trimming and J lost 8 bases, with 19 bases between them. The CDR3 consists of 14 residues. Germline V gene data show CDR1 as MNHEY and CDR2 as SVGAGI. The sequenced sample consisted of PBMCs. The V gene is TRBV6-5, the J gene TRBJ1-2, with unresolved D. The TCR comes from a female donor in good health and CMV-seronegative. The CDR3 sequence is CASSLTRSLGGYTF. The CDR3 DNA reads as TGTGCCAGCAGCCTTACCCGCTCCTTGGGCGGCTACACCTTC.